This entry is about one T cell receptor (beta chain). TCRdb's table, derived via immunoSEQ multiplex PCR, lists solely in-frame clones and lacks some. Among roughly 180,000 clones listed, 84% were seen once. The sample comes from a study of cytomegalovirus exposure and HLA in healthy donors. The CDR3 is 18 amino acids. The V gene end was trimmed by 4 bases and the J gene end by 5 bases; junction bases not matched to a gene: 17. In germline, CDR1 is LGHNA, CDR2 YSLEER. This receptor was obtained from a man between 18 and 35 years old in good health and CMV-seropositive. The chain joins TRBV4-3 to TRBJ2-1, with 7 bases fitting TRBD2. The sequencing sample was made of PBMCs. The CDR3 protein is CASSPLPTGGSIDNEQFF. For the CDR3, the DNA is TGCGCCAGCAGCCCACTTCCAACGGGCGGGAGCATCGACAATGAGCAGTTCTTC.